Listed below are T cell receptor beta chains from one sample, sequenced in a study of blood T cell repertoires in COVID-19. Sequencing used immunoSEQ multiplex PCR; TCRdb keeps in-frame clones, though not all of them. The sample consists of approximately 300,000 clones, 86% of them appearing once. The sample consisted of peripheral blood. These receptors were obtained from a woman between 50 and 59 years old with acute or convalescent COVID-19. CDR3s include the opening cysteine and the closing phenylalanine or tryptophan. The D gene is left open where the match is weak. Rows may omit the clone size; those that give it use once, few, many or a size class.

clone_size	cdr3_length	v_call	j_call	d_call	cdr3_nt	cdr3_aa
-	17	TRBV3-1/TRBV3-2	TRBJ2-1	TRBD2	TGTGCCAGCAGCCACAGCCCTAGCGGCAACTCCTACAATGAGCAGTTCTTC	CASSHSPSGNSYNEQFF
-	15	TRBV5-1	TRBJ2-1	TRBD2	TGCGCCAGCAGCTTGGAGACTAGCGACTACAATGAGCAGTTCTTC	CASSLETSDYNEQFF
-	13	TRBV20-1	TRBJ1-5	-	TGCAGTGCTAGTTTGGGGGGGTCTCAGCCCCAGCATTTT	CSASLGGSQPQHF
-	15	TRBV7-9	TRBJ2-7	-	TGTGCCAGCAGCTTAGGGGGACTGAGGATAGGCGAGCAGTACTTC	CASSLGGLRIGEQYF
-	14	TRBV5-1	TRBJ1-1	TRBD1	TGCGCCAGCAGCCCGGACAGGGAGGCCACTGAAGCTTTCTTT	CASSPDREATEAFF
-	16	TRBV6-2/TRBV6-3	TRBJ1-5	TRBD1	TGTGCCAGCAGTTACCATGACAGGGGGCGAAGTCAGCCCCAGCATTTT	CASSYHDRGRSQPQHF
-	15	TRBV28	TRBJ2-7	TRBD2	TGTGCCAGCAGTTACCTGACTAGCGGGAATTACGAGCAGTACTTC	CASSYLTSGNYEQYF
-	13	TRBV19	TRBJ2-1	-	TGTGCCAGTAGTATATCCGTATCCAATGAGCAGTTCTTC	CASSISVSNEQFF
-	16	TRBV4-2	TRBJ2-7	TRBD2	TGTGCCAGCAGCCAAGCCGGGGTAGCGGGAGTTTACGAGCAGTACTTC	CASSQAGVAGVYEQYF
-	13	TRBV27	TRBJ2-7	-	TGTGCCAGCAGTGCGAGACACGCTTCCGAGCAGTACTTC	CASSARHASEQYF
-	16	TRBV28	TRBJ2-7	TRBD1	TGTGCCAGCAGTTCAGGGACAGGGGCTACACCCATCGAGCAGTACTTC	CASSSGTGATPIEQYF
-	15	TRBV27	TRBJ2-7	TRBD2	TGTGCCAGCAGTTTAGGCCGAGCGGGAGAAAACGAGCAGTACTTC	CASSLGRAGENEQYF
-	16	TRBV7-9	TRBJ1-5	-	TGTGCCAGCAGCCAAGACAGTGGGTTGAGCAATCAGCCCCAGCATTTT	CASSQDSGLSNQPQHF
-	15	TRBV27	TRBJ1-2	-	TGTGCCAGTAGTGGGGGTTGGGGGCTCGGTAATGGCTACACCTTC	CASSGGWGLGNGYTF
-	15	TRBV28	TRBJ2-5	TRBD2	TGTGCCAGCACCCCTGGCGGGAGGGCCAGGGAGACCCAGTACTTC	CASTPGGRARETQYF
-	14	TRBV27	TRBJ1-1	-	TGTGCCAGCAGTGGAGTTGGATTGAACACTGAAGCTTTCTTT	CASSGVGLNTEAFF
-	14	TRBV2	TRBJ1-2	-	TGTGCCAGCAGTGCGGGGGTTGTCCTCTATGGCTACACCTTC	CASSAGVVLYGYTF
-	14	TRBV19	TRBJ1-6	TRBD1	TGTGCCAGTAGTATCGACAGGGATAATTCACCCCTCCACTTT	CASSIDRDNSPLHF
once	14	TRBV28	TRBJ1-2	-	TGTGCCAGCAGGATAACAGGGATTTTAGATGGCTACACCTTC	CASRITGILDGYTF
-	13	TRBV6-2/TRBV6-3	TRBJ1-2	-	TGTGCCAGCAGTTCCCGGTCAACCGGGGGCTACACCTTC	CASSSRSTGGYTF
-	18	TRBV4-1	TRBJ2-4	-	TGCGCCAGCAGCCAAGATCCTGTTAACAGGATAGCCAAAAACATTCAGTACTTC	CASSQDPVNRIAKNIQYF
-	17	TRBV27	TRBJ2-1	TRBD2	TGTGCCAGCAGTCTCCTCGCTCCCGGGAGGGGGTACAATGAGCAGTTCTTC	CASSLLAPGRGYNEQFF
-	15	TRBV6-6	TRBJ1-6	-	TGTGCCAGCAGTCCCCGACAGTCCTATAATTCACCCCTCCACTTT	CASSPRQSYNSPLHF
-	18	TRBV15	TRBJ1-1	TRBD1	TGTGCCACCAGCAGAGAGGCATCGAACAGGGGAACGAACACTGAAGCTTTCTTT	CATSREASNRGTNTEAFF
-	17	TRBV6-1	TRBJ2-1	TRBD2	TGTGCCAGCAGTGAAGCGCTTCTAGCGGGGGTCGACGAGGAGCAGTTCTTC	CASSEALLAGVDEEQFF
-	14	TRBV30	TRBJ2-1	TRBD2	TGTGCCGGATTTGCGGGGGACTCCTACAATGAGCAGTTCTTC	CAGFAGDSYNEQFF
-	13	TRBV3-1/TRBV3-2	TRBJ2-3	-	TGTGCCAGCAGCCGTACCTTACAAGATACGCAGTATTTT	CASSRTLQDTQYF
-	15	TRBV7-2	TRBJ1-4	TRBD1	TGTGCCAGCAGCCCGCCGACAGGGCGTAATGAAAAACTGTTTTTT	CASSPPTGRNEKLFF
-	13	TRBV27	TRBJ2-1	-	TGTGCCAGCAGCGATTTCGGGGGCAATGAGCAGTTCTTC	CASSDFGGNEQFF
-	19	TRBV7-3	TRBJ2-1	TRBD2	TGTGCCAGCAGCTTAACGGGACTAGCGGGAGGGCCCTCCCACAATGAGCAGTTCTTC	CASSLTGLAGGPSHNEQFF
-	14	TRBV27	TRBJ2-7	-	TGTGCCAGCAGTTTGAGCAGGAACCCCCGCGAGCAGTACTTC	CASSLSRNPREQYF
-	15	TRBV5-1	TRBJ2-2	TRBD1	TGCGCCAGCAGCTTCCAGGGGGCGCCGGCCGGGGAGCTGTTTTTT	CASSFQGAPAGELFF
-	14	TRBV28	TRBJ1-5	TRBD1	TGTGCCAGCAGTTTATTGAGGGACAGTCAGCCCCAGCATTTT	CASSLLRDSQPQHF
-	15	TRBV18	TRBJ1-2	-	TGTGCCAGCTCACCAATGGAGACAGTCAGCTATGGCTACACCTTC	CASSPMETVSYGYTF
-	13	TRBV6-5	TRBJ1-6	TRBD1	TGTGCCAGCCTCGGGACAGTAAATTCACCCCTCCACTTT	CASLGTVNSPLHF
-	15	TRBV7-9	TRBJ2-2	-	TGTGCCAGCAGCTTAGTAGAAACTAACACCGGGGAGCTGTTTTTT	CASSLVETNTGELFF
-	18	TRBV18	TRBJ2-5	TRBD2	TGTGCCAGCTCACCACCGTGGACTAGCGGAGCCATTTTAGAGACCCAGTACTTC	CASSPPWTSGAILETQYF
-	15	TRBV5-4	TRBJ1-1	TRBD1	TGTGCCAGCAGCTTGGGGGGGACAGCGAACACTGAAGCTTTCTTT	CASSLGGTANTEAFF
-	15	TRBV18	TRBJ1-1	TRBD1	TGTGCCAGCTCACCACCGACAGGGTGGGACACTGAAGCTTTCTTT	CASSPPTGWDTEAFF
-	15	TRBV4-2	TRBJ1-2	TRBD1	TGTGCCAGCAGCCCCGGGACAGGGGACAACTATGGCTACACCTTC	CASSPGTGDNYGYTF
once	17	TRBV28	TRBJ2-2	TRBD2	TGTGCCAGCAGTTCCCCCATAGCGGGAGCGTACACCGGGGAGCTGTTTTTT	CASSSPIAGAYTGELFF
-	15	TRBV9	TRBJ1-5	-	TGTGCCAGCAGCGCAACAGGAAATAGCAATCAGCCCCAGCATTTT	CASSATGNSNQPQHF
-	18	TRBV3-1/TRBV3-2	TRBJ2-7	TRBD2	TGTGCCAGCAGCCAAGTGCCGGGACTAGCGGGAGGAAGGTACGAGCAGTACTTC	CASSQVPGLAGGRYEQYF
-	15	TRBV4-3	TRBJ1-2	TRBD1	TGCGCCAGCAGCGTCCGGGACAGGGGCTCCGATGGCTACACCTTC	CASSVRDRGSDGYTF
-	13	TRBV12-3/TRBV12-4	TRBJ2-3	-	TGTGCCAGCAGTTTAGGAGACAGAGATACGCAGTATTTT	CASSLGDRDTQYF
-	20	TRBV28	TRBJ2-3	TRBD2	TGTGCCAGCAGTTTCCCGCCGGGACTAGCGGGAGCGAATTCAATGCATACGCAGTATTTT	CASSFPPGLAGANSMHTQYF
once	13	TRBV29-1	TRBJ2-7	TRBD1	TGCAGCGTGGTAAGACAGGGACAATACGAGCAGTACTTC	CSVVRQGQYEQYF
-	21	TRBV18	TRBJ1-1	-	TGTGCCAGCTCACCACAGGCGGGAATCGCCAGGATTGAAAGCTTGAACACTGAAGCTTTCTTT	CASSPQAGIARIESLNTEAFF
-	16	TRBV7-2	TRBJ2-2	-	TGTGCCAGCAGCTTAGCATTGAACCGAGGCACCGGGGAGCTGTTTTTT	CASSLALNRGTGELFF
-	13	TRBV5-1	TRBJ2-5	-	TGCGCCAGCAGCGACCCGGGTGCGGAGACCCAGTACTTC	CASSDPGAETQYF
once	17	TRBV4-1	TRBJ2-1	TRBD2	TGCGCCAGCAGCCAAGACCCACTAGCGGGACCCCGTGGAGGGCAGTTCTTC	CASSQDPLAGPRGGQFF
-	13	TRBV5-6	TRBJ2-7	-	TGTGCCAGCAGCTTATACAGTCGCTACGAGCAGTACTTC	CASSLYSRYEQYF
-	15	TRBV27	TRBJ2-3	-	TGTGCCAGCAGTTTATCGATTGTGGCCACAGATACGCAGTATTTT	CASSLSIVATDTQYF
-	17	TRBV10-3	TRBJ2-3	TRBD2	TGTGCCATCAGTGGGGGACTAGCGGGAGGTGGGTCAGATACGCAGTATTTT	CAISGGLAGGGSDTQYF
-	14	TRBV29-1	TRBJ2-2	TRBD1	TGCAGCGCTAGACAGGGATGGGGTACCGGGGAGCTGTTTTTT	CSARQGWGTGELFF